This is a list of T cell receptor beta chains from one sample in a study of cytomegalovirus exposure and HLA in healthy donors. Sequencing used immunoSEQ multiplex PCR; TCRdb keeps in-frame clones, though not all of them. The sample lists about 59,000 clones; approximately 75% were seen once. The source material was PBMCs. The origin of the receptors is a man aged 25-45 years in good health and CMV-seropositive. Both conserved end residues are part of each CDR3. The D gene is left open where the match is weak. Rows may omit the clone size; those that give it use once, few, many or a size class.

d_gene,abundance,v_gene,j_gene,CDR3aa,CDR3nt
.,.,TRBV6-6,TRBJ1-3,CASRRPTGRGRNTIYF,TGTGCCAGCCGAAGACCCACAGGGAGAGGGCGAAACACCATATATTTT
TRBD1,.,TRBV2,TRBJ1-2,CASSKGQGRGWNYGYTF,TGTGCCAGCAGCAAAGGACAGGGGAGAGGTTGGAACTATGGCTACACCTTC
.,.,TRBV30,TRBJ1-3,CAWLPPGAFSGNTIYF,TGTGCCTGGCTTCCTCCGGGTGCCTTCTCTGGAAACACCATATATTTT
.,.,TRBV5-6,TRBJ2-5,CASSPTVWETQYF,TGTGCCAGCAGCCCGACAGTATGGGAGACCCAGTACTTC
.,.,TRBV7-2,TRBJ2-3,CASSLVGGPRDTQYF,TGTGCCAGCAGCTTAGTGGGGGGGCCCCGAGATACGCAGTATTTT
.,.,TRBV9,TRBJ1-1,CASSVTVLGNTEAFF,TGTGCCAGCAGCGTGACAGTTCTCGGGAACACTGAAGCTTTCTTT
TRBD1,.,TRBV7-9,TRBJ1-2,CASSWTGGYGYTF,TGTGCCAGCAGCTGGACAGGGGGCTATGGCTACACCTTC
TRBD1,.,TRBV4-1,TRBJ1-2,CASSQGAGGAYGYTF,TGCGCCAGCAGCCAAGGGGCAGGGGGCGCTTATGGCTACACCTTC
.,.,TRBV9,TRBJ1-2,CASSAGFGYTF,TGTGCCAGCAGCGCAGGGTTTGGCTACACCTTC
.,.,TRBV29-1,TRBJ2-3,CSVEGVPEASTDTQYF,TGCAGCGTTGAAGGGGTCCCAGAGGCCTCCACAGATACGCAGTATTTT
.,.,TRBV4-2,TRBJ1-4,CASSQEEMSGGLFF,TGTGCCAGCAGCCAAGAAGAAATGAGTGGCGGCCTGTTTTTT
.,.,TRBV10-1,TRBJ1-5,CASYRARPRHSNQPQHF,TGCGCCAGCTACCGAGCCCGCCCCCGCCATAGCAATCAGCCCCAGCATTTT
.,.,TRBV5-1,TRBJ1-2,CASSFTGRGDNYGYTF,TGCGCCAGCAGCTTTACAGGGAGAGGGGATAACTATGGCTACACCTTC
.,.,TRBV1,TRBJ2-3,CTSNPTRHESDTQYF,TGCACCAGCAACCCGACTAGGCACGAATCAGATACGCAGTATTTT
.,.,TRBV18,TRBJ2-7,CASSPDARGYEQYF,TGTGCCAGCTCACCCGACGCCAGGGGTTACGAGCAGTACTTC
.,.,TRBV6-6,TRBJ2-5,CASRIVRGETQYF,TGTGCCAGCAGAATTGTCAGGGGAGAGACCCAGTACTTC
.,.,TRBV20-1,TRBJ1-3,CSARSYNTIYF,TGCAGTGCTAGGAGTTATAACACCATATATTTT
TRBD1,few,TRBV12-5,TRBJ1-2,CASAPGQGLYGYTF,TGTGCTAGTGCCCCGGGACAGGGTCTCTATGGCTACACCTTC
.,.,TRBV4-1,TRBJ2-7,CASSQLAEGAPPYEQYF,TGCGCCAGCAGCCAACTCGCGGAGGGGGCCCCTCCCTACGAGCAGTACTTC
.,.,TRBV7-8,TRBJ1-6,CASSLGGLNNSPLHF,TGTGCCAGCAGCTTAGGAGGGCTGAATAATTCACCCCTCCACTTT
.,.,TRBV6-5,TRBJ1-1,CASGEAENTEAFF,TGTGCCAGCGGGGAGGCAGAGAACACTGAAGCTTTCTTT
TRBD2,.,TRBV7-2,TRBJ2-7,CASSGRRGESYEQYF,TGTGCCAGCAGCGGTAGGCGGGGGGAAAGCTACGAGCAGTACTTC
TRBD1,few,TRBV7-3,TRBJ1-6,CASSLGQPSPLHF,TGTGCCAGCAGCTTGGGACAGCCATCACCCCTCCACTTT
.,.,TRBV7-3,TRBJ1-1,CASSLSGETEAFF,TGTGCCAGCAGCTTAAGTGGGGAGACTGAAGCTTTCTTT
.,.,TRBV7-2,TRBJ2-5,CASSEQRILQETQYF,TGTGCCAGCAGCGAACAGCGGATCCTTCAAGAGACCCAGTACTTC
TRBD1,.,TRBV5-6,TRBJ2-5,CASSFLTGGRETQYF,TGTGCCAGCAGTTTCCTGACAGGGGGGCGGGAGACCCAGTACTTC
.,.,TRBV7-3,TRBJ2-2,CASSPPPGLGTTGELFF,TGTGCCAGCAGCCCCCCTCCAGGGCTAGGAACGACCGGGGAGCTGTTTTTT
.,.,TRBV29-1,TRBJ2-7,CSVDGGSYEQYF,TGCAGCGTTGACGGGGGTTCCTACGAGCAGTACTTC
TRBD1,.,TRBV4-2,TRBJ2-2,CASSQGQGVPGELFF,TGTGCCAGCAGCCAAGGACAGGGGGTTCCCGGGGAGCTGTTTTTT
.,once,TRBV7-2,TRBJ1-5,CASSKAGAEGNQPQHF,TGTGCCAGCAGCAAAGCAGGGGCGGAGGGCAATCAGCCCCAGCATTTT
TRBD1,.,TRBV27,TRBJ2-7,CASSYRGNYEQYF,TGTGCCAGCAGTTACAGGGGGAATTACGAGCAGTACTTC
.,.,TRBV18,TRBJ2-5,CASTERRETQYF,TGTGCCAGCACCGAGCGGCGGGAGACCCAGTACTTC
.,.,TRBV5-1,TRBJ2-1,CASSFDGYNEQFF,TGCGCCAGCAGTTTCGACGGGTACAATGAGCAGTTCTTC
.,.,TRBV30,TRBJ1-2,CAWELTANYGYTF,TGTGCCTGGGAACTCACAGCTAACTATGGCTACACCTTC
.,.,TRBV19,TRBJ2-7,CASSSRDKAYEQYF,TGTGCCAGTAGTAGTCGGGACAAAGCCTACGAGCAGTACTTC
TRBD2,.,TRBV7-2,TRBJ2-7,CASSATSGGALEQYF,TGTGCCAGCAGCGCGACTAGCGGGGGGGCCTTGGAGCAGTACTTC
TRBD1,.,TRBV6-5,TRBJ1-2,CASSSTGSNYGYTF,TGTGCCAGCAGTTCGACAGGGTCCAACTATGGCTACACCTTC
.,.,TRBV28,TRBJ1-1,CASSFTGFGRPYTEAFF,TGTGCCAGCAGTTTCACAGGGTTCGGGAGGCCTTACACTGAAGCTTTCTTT
TRBD1,few,TRBV5-1,TRBJ2-7,CASSTGTGFYEQYF,TGCGCCAGCAGCACCGGGACAGGGTTCTACGAGCAGTACTTC
.,.,TRBV18,TRBJ2-6,CASSPPESGANVLTF,TGTGCCAGCTCACCACCGGAGTCTGGGGCCAACGTCCTGACTTTC
TRBD1,.,TRBV6-1,TRBJ1-5,CASIGQGNWQPQHF,TGTGCCAGCATAGGACAGGGGAATTGGCAGCCCCAGCATTTT
.,.,TRBV19,TRBJ2-1,CASRTGTLNLGEQFF,TGTGCCAGTAGGACCGGGACTCTCAACCTTGGTGAGCAGTTCTTC
.,.,TRBV25-1,TRBJ1-1,CASRGNSEAFF,TGTGCCAGCAGGGGCAACAGTGAAGCTTTCTTT
TRBD2,.,TRBV11-3,TRBJ2-3,CASSLLTSGLIHTQYF,TGTGCCAGCAGCTTACTGACTAGCGGGCTGATCCATACGCAGTATTTT